The T cell receptor beta chain described here comes from a study of PD-1 blockade in classical Hodgkin lymphoma. The method was immunoSEQ multiplex PCR; TCRdb's version includes in-frame clones alone and lacks a portion of them. Of 60,000 to 75,000 clones detected, over 85% appear once; the ten largest clones hold about 8.8%. A word on this clone: The antigen remains unidentified.

This CDR3 is built from 13 residues. Trimming left V 5 bases short and J 4 bases short, with 11 bases between. The germline gives CDR1 MNHEY, CDR2 SMNVEV (reference sequence). In every patient, relapse followed autologous stem cell transplantation, while exposure to brentuximab vedotin differed. Complete response, partial response or progressive disease constituted the best responses recorded. Study results and caveats: Whereas CD4+ TCR diversity had risen significantly by C4D1, CD8+ TCR diversity had not. Diminished baseline TCR diversity has been reported in newly diagnosed patients relative to healthy donors.

Sequencing was performed on peripheral blood mononuclear cells (PBMCs), taken at baseline. This chain connects TRBV27 to TRBJ1-1; D gene uncertain. The receptor's source is a human donor with classical Hodgkin lymphoma. The CDR3 DNA sequence: TGTGCCAGCAGTCAGAGAGTAGGCACTGAAGCTTTCTTT. As protein: CASSQRVGTEAFF.